This T cell receptor beta chain was identified during a study of cytomegalovirus exposure and HLA in healthy donors. Study-wide points: The likely origin of a cluster of highly shared sequence variants was a sequencing artifact.

PCR amplification relied on 60 Vbeta primers (plus 13 Jbeta primers). The data were produced by immunoSEQ multiplex PCR, yet TCRdb's version contains in-frame clones alone and is incomplete. The sample records roughly 180,000 clones, roughly 9.4% being singletons. Donors likely had unrecorded immune exposures despite being nominally healthy when sampled. CDR1 and CDR2 from the germline V gene are SEHNR and FQNEAQ (reference sequence). Trimming shortened V by 1 base and J by 4 bases, and 17 bases separated the two germline ends. CDR3 length equals 17 residues. To note about this clone: Its antigen remains unknown.

Specimen: PBMCs. The V and J genes are TRBV7-9 and TRBJ2-1; D may be TRBD2 (5 bases). This sequence was found in a woman in her twenties or thirties in good health and CMV-seropositive. This CDR3 reads CASSLGLYGRDYNEQFF. CDR3 bases: TGTGCCAGCAGCTTAGGTCTCTATGGGAGAGATTACAATGAGCAGTTCTTC.